A single T cell receptor (beta chain) is shown here with its context. Its target is not known. This sample stems from a study of cytomegalovirus exposure and HLA in healthy donors. Overall study: Clustering assigned about 80% of the approximately 430 genotyped donors to the Caucasian-associated ancestry cluster.

Study-level findings and limits: One variant, a missense change in DCLRE1C, was linked in a later analysis to TCR beta V- and J-gene trimming. CMV serostatus was the only immune exposure information that was available. Previously analyzed data showed that most TCR beta V segments were productive at a frequency of about 87% or about 30%.

The CDR3 totals 17 residues. Trimming removed 3 bases from V and 5 bases from J; junction bases left unmatched: 10. In germline, CDR1 is SGHNT, CDR2 YYREEE (reference sequence). Researchers ran the PCR with 60 Vbeta and 13 Jbeta primers. The assay was immunoSEQ multiplex PCR, and TCRdb's table has in-frame clones only and misses some. The table lists about 59,000 clones, about 83% of them singletons, with more than 1.5% in the top ten. Sample: PBMCs. This clonotype originated in a human donor in good health. J is TRBJ2-3 and V is TRBV5-4; 12 bases fit TRBD2. This chain's CDR3 is CASSSATSGSVQDTQYF. The CDR3 nucleotides are TGTGCCAGCAGCTCTGCGACTAGCGGGAGTGTTCAAGATACGCAGTATTTT.